These 26 T cell receptor beta chains share one sample of origin, sequenced in a study of blood T cell repertoires in COVID-19. TCRdb's table, derived via immunoSEQ multiplex PCR, lists solely in-frame clones and lacks some. Among tens of thousands of clones listed, about 70% were seen once. The sample consisted of peripheral blood. These receptors all come from a woman in her 70s with acute or convalescent COVID-19.

The chain uses TRBV2 and TRBJ1-6; perhaps TRBD1 as D (6 bases). This CDR3 is built from 18 residues. The V gene lost 5 bases and the J gene lost 10 bases, with 27 bases spanning the gap. Germline CDR1 is SNHLY and CDR2 is FYNNEI. The CDR3 is CASSLGAGVAYSNSPLHF. CDR3 sequence (DNA): TGTGCCAGCAGTCTCGGAGCAGGGGTGGCATACTCAAACTCACCCCTCCACTTT.

The chain carries TRBV24-1 and TRBJ2-3, with D perhaps matching TRBD1 (6 bases). The CDR3 consists of 12 residues. CDR1 is KGHDR, CDR2 SFDVKD, per germline. Trimming cost V 1 base and J 13 bases, with 11 bases left between them. The chain's CDR3 is CATSDFRGYEYF. In DNA, the CDR3 is TGTGCCACCAGTGATTTCAGGGGTTATGAGTATTTT.

The chain is built from TRBV7-2 and TRBJ2-3; TRBD2 agrees at 10 bases. The J segment lost 1 base and the V segment lost 3 bases, leaving 4 bases of the junction unmatched. The CDR3 has 16 amino acids. Germline V gene data show CDR1 as SGHTA and CDR2 as FQGNSA. CDR3 sequence reads: CASSFDGTSGTDTQYF. In nucleotides, the CDR3 is TGTGCCAGCAGCTTCGACGGGACTAGCGGCACAGATACGCAGTATTTT.

The chain joins TRBV5-1 to TRBJ2-4; D possibly corresponds to TRBD1 (6 bases). Germline CDR1 SGHRS, CDR2 YFSETQ. This CDR3 is built from 15 residues. V lost 4 bases and J lost 4, with 15 bases in between. CDR3 sequence (DNA): TGCGCCAGCAGCGCAGAACCAGGGGCGAAAAACATTCAGTACTTC. Its protein product is CASSAEPGAKNIQYF.

This clone has only one observation. The V gene is TRBV5-1, the J gene TRBJ2-2; D possibly corresponds to TRBD1 (6 bases). CDR1 and CDR2 from the germline V gene are SGHRS and YFSETQ. Trimming removed 3 bases from V and 8 bases from J, with 14 bases in between. This CDR3 contains 14 residues. This CDR3 reads CASSWYAGEGELFF. In DNA, the CDR3 is TGCGCCAGCAGCTGGTACGCAGGGGAAGGGGAGCTGTTTTTT. Looking up the rest from reference TRBV5-1 and TRBJ2-2 gives the full variable domain: KAGVTQTPRYLIKTRGQQVTLSCSPISGHRSVSWYQQTPGQGLQFLFEYFSETQRNKGNFPGRFSGRQFSNSRSEMNVSTLELGDSALYLCASSWYAGEGELFFGEGSRLTVL.

This clone was detected only a few times. The V and J genes are TRBV2 and TRBJ1-6; tentatively, D is TRBD1 (5 bases). V was clipped by 3 bases and J by 8 bases, with 14 bases between them. Germline V gene data show CDR1 as SNHLY and CDR2 as FYNNEI. This CDR3 is built from 15 residues. CDR3 sequence reads: CASSDDGQGYSPLHF. CDR3 coding DNA: TGTGCCAGCAGTGATGATGGGCAGGGTTATTCACCCCTCCACTTT.

The chain has TRBV11-2 and TRBJ1-6; possibly TRBD1 for D (5 bases). The CDR3 totals 15 residues. Germline CDR1 and CDR2: SGHAT and FQNNGV. Trimming took off 6 bases at V and 0 bases at J, with 9 bases between the two ends. The CDR3 DNA reads TGTGCCAGCAGGGGACTGAGCTCCTATAATTCACCCCTCCACTTT. Residues: CASRGLSSYNSPLHF.

The rearrangement joins TRBV5-4 to TRBJ1-1, with unresolved D. The CDR3 loop spans 14 amino acids. CDR1 SGHNT and CDR2 YYREEE come from the germline V gene (reference sequence). V was pared by 4 bases and J by 8 bases, with 18 bases between. This CDR3 reads CASSQKESRFEAFF. CDR3 sequence (DNA): TGTGCCAGCAGCCAAAAGGAGTCCCGCTTCGAAGCTTTCTTT.

This sequence joins TRBV6-6 and TRBJ1-3, with D uncertain. This CDR3 region has 16 residues. Germline-derived CDR1 and CDR2 are MNHNY and SVGAGI (reference sequence). The V and J ends lost 0 bases and 0 bases respectively, with 9 bases between them. Written as DNA, the CDR3 is TGTGCCAGCAGTTACTCGGGCAGCCGCTCTGGAAACACCATATATTTT. The encoded protein is CASSYSGSRSGNTIYF.

The chain is built from TRBV24-1 and TRBJ2-7; D might be TRBD1 (6 bases). Germline-derived CDR1 and CDR2 are KGHDR and SFDVKD. The CDR3 spans 15 residues. Trimming shortened V by 2 bases and J by 2 bases, and 12 bases separated the two germline ends. The DNA of the CDR3 is TGTGCCACCAGTGATTCCCGGGACACAGCCTACGAGCAGTACTTC. Translating it yields CATSDSRDTAYEQYF.

The chain couples TRBV7-6 to TRBJ2-5; TRBD2 aligns across 8 bases. The germline CDR1 and CDR2 sequences are SGHVS and FNYEAQ. J lost 5 bases, V lost 5 bases, and 13 bases had no gene match. CDR3 length: 16 residues. CDR3 region: CASSKKSTGGSETQYF. The CDR3 DNA sequence: TGTGCCAGCAGCAAGAAGTCAACGGGGGGGAGTGAGACCCAGTACTTC.

By proportion, this clone is medium-sized. V usage is TRBV9 and J usage is TRBJ2-3; possibly TRBD2 for D (6 bases). CDR3 size: 15 residues. Looked up from germline, CDR1 is SGDLS and CDR2 is YYNGEE. Trimming stripped 0 bases from V and 1 base from J, with 9 bases between. CDR3: CASSVAGVGTDTQYF. In DNA form, the CDR3 reads TGTGCCAGCAGCGTAGCGGGAGTGGGCACAGATACGCAGTATTTT.

This clone has a handful of counts. V usage is TRBV6-5 and J usage is TRBJ1-2; 7 bases match TRBD1. The ends lost 6 bases at V and 7 bases at J; junction bases unmatched: 14. Germline V gives CDR1 MNHEY, CDR2 SVGAGI. This CDR3 comprises 15 residues. The CDR3 DNA sequence: TGTGCCAGCAGGCAGGCGAGACAGGGCCTCGGTGGCTACACCTTC. It encodes CASRQARQGLGGYTF.

The rearrangement uses TRBV5-4 and TRBJ1-6; TRBD1 aligns across 7 bases. Germline CDR1 reads SGHNT; CDR2 reads YYREEE (reference sequence). CDR3 length: 15 residues. The J segment lost 7 bases and the V segment lost 0 bases, leaving 4 bases of the junction unmatched. The CDR3 is CASSLESGGNSPLHF. The DNA of the CDR3 is TGTGCCAGCAGCTTGGAGTCAGGGGGAAATTCACCCCTCCACTTT.

The chain recombines TRBV6-1 with TRBJ1-5; a weak D match, TRBD1 (6 bases). Trimming took off 2 bases at V and 5 bases at J, with 16 bases between the two ends. This CDR3 has 16 amino acids. In germline, CDR1 is MNHNS, CDR2 SASEGT. Here the CDR3 reads CASSERGLFGDQPQHF. CDR3 nucleotide sequence: TGTGCCAGCAGTGAAAGGGGGTTGTTTGGAGATCAGCCCCAGCATTTT.

The gene calls are TRBV6-5 and TRBJ1-5, with a possible D match to TRBD1 (6 bases). CDR3 length: 15 amino acids. Germline V gene sequence: CDR1 MNHEY, CDR2 SVGAGI. V shed 6 bases and J shed 3 bases, with 15 bases lying between them. The CDR3 sequence: CASRLQGSNNQPQHF. The CDR3 nucleotides read TGTGCCAGCAGGCTACAGGGAAGTAACAATCAGCCCCAGCATTTT.

V is TRBV3-1 (or the pseudogene TRBV3-2) and J is TRBJ2-7, with D uncertain. V was shortened by 4 bases and J by 1 base, with 5 bases between the two germline ends. This CDR3 comprises 12 residues. Germline V lookup: CDR1 LGHDT, CDR2 YNNKEL (reference sequence). The CDR3 DNA is TGTGCCAGCAGCCGTACTTCCTACGAGCAGTACTTC. Translation: CASSRTSYEQYF.

This clone was counted only a few times. The V gene is TRBV7-2, the J gene TRBJ1-6; possibly TRBD1 for D (6 bases). Trimming removed 5 bases from V and 5 bases from J, with 7 bases in between. In germline, CDR1 is SGHTA, CDR2 FQGNSA. The CDR3 is 13 residues long. CDR3 protein: CASSRDNNSPLHF. The CDR3 coding sequence is TGTGCCAGCAGCCGGGACAATAATTCACCCCTCCACTTT.

The chain has TRBV23-1 and TRBJ1-5, with 9 nucleotides matching TRBD1. TRBV23-1 is designated an ORF whose function remains uncertain. CDR3 length: 15 amino acids. The ends lost 5 bases at V and 4 bases at J; junction bases unmatched: 6. The CDR3 loop is CASSTDRGRNQPQHF. For the CDR3, the DNA is TGCGCCAGCAGTACGGACAGGGGAAGGAATCAGCCCCAGCATTTT.

The chain carries TRBV6-4 and TRBJ1-2, with 7 bases lining up with TRBD1. CDR3 length: 15 residues. Germline V gene sequence: CDR1 MRHNA, CDR2 SNTAGT. V dropped 7 bases and J dropped 4; count of bases not matched to a gene: 12. The CDR3, as DNA: TGTGCCAGCAAACTGGACGGGACAGCTTCCTATGGCTACACCTTC. Its translation: CASKLDGTASYGYTF.

This clone came up a few times. V and J are TRBV29-1 and TRBJ1-1, with a possible D match to TRBD1 (5 bases). The CDR3 is made up of 9 amino acids. The V gene's germline CDR1 is SQVTM and CDR2 ANQGSEA. Between the trimmed V and J ends, which lost 6 bases and 11 bases, there was a span of 10 bases. CDR3 amino acids: CSVLPGAFF. CDR3 bases: TGCAGCGTCTTACCAGGGGCTTTCTTT.

This clone was observed a handful of times. This sequence joins TRBV6-5 and TRBJ2-7; 7 bases map to TRBD1. The CDR3 length is 15 residues. Germline V gene sequence: CDR1 MNHEY, CDR2 SVGAGI. V was clipped by 5 bases and J by 6 bases; unmatched bases: 13. The CDR3 region has the DNA TGTGCCAGCAGTAAGGAAGGGGGCTGGGGCTCCGAGCAGTACTTC. Protein product: CASSKEGGWGSEQYF.

The count of this clone is one. The chain employs TRBV4-1 and TRBJ1-2; D might be TRBD1 (6 bases). This CDR3 is built from 14 residues. CDR1 MGHRA and CDR2 YSYEKL come from the germline V gene. Trimming removed 6 bases from V and 8 bases from J, with 19 bases in between. CDR3 sequence: CASRYRAVGSGYTF. For the CDR3, the DNA is TGCGCCAGCAGATACAGGGCGGTGGGAAGCGGCTACACCTTC.

This clone appeared many times. The rearrangement uses TRBV20-1 and TRBJ2-7; D is perhaps TRBD2 (6 bases). Trimming removed 3 bases from V and 6 bases from J, with 15 bases in between. Per the germline V gene, CDR1 is DFQATT and CDR2 is SNEGSKA (reference sequence). The CDR3 spans 13 residues. The CDR3 loop is CSASYSGVGEQYF. The CDR3, as DNA: TGCAGTGCTAGTTACTCGGGGGTGGGCGAGCAGTACTTC.

The J gene is TRBJ2-1, the V gene TRBV3-1 (or the pseudogene TRBV3-2); 11 bases are a match to TRBD2. The CDR3 has 18 amino acids. V shed 5 bases, J shed 9 bases, and the junction held 18 bases outside the gene matches. Germline V gene sequence: CDR1 LGHDT, CDR2 YNNKEL (reference sequence). CDR3: CASSDPRTGTSGFGEQFF. CDR3 DNA sequence: TGTGCCAGCAGCGACCCTAGAACTGGGACTAGCGGCTTTGGTGAGCAGTTCTTC.

This clone was picked up a small number of times. The chain recombines TRBV18 with TRBJ1-1; 8 bases are shared with TRBD1. Germline CDR1 KGHSH, CDR2 LQKENI. V gave up 3 bases and J gave up 3 bases; unmatched junction bases: 6. The CDR3 length is 15 residues. CDR3 sequence reads: CASSPSGTGDTEAFF. The DNA for the CDR3 is TGTGCCAGCTCACCCTCCGGGACAGGAGACACTGAAGCTTTCTTT. Complete variable domain (other parts from reference TRBV18 and TRBJ1-1): NAGVMQNPRHLVRRRGQEARLRCSPMKGHSHVYWYRQLPEEGLKFMVYLQKENIIDESGMPKERFSAEFPKEGPSILRIQQVVRGDSAAYFCASSPSGTGDTEAFFGQGTRLTVV.